These 17 T cell receptor beta chains originate from one sample sequenced in a study of blood T cell repertoires in COVID-19. The repertoire was sequenced with immunoSEQ multiplex PCR; TCRdb's copy has only in-frame clones and lacks some. The sample has some 90,000 clones; 80% to 90% are singletons. Sequencing was done on a sample of peripheral blood. These receptors all come from a man in his fifties with acute or convalescent COVID-19.

This chain joins TRBV29-1 and TRBJ2-1; no reliable D call. The CDR3 sequence is 13 residues long. From germline, CDR1 is SQVTM and CDR2 ANQGSEA. Deletions cut 7 bases from V and 5 bases from J, with 15 bases between. The CDR3 nucleotides read TGCAGCGCAAAGCATGGTGTAAACAATGAGCAGTTCTTC. Protein sequence: CSAKHGVNNEQFF.

This chain connects TRBV2 to TRBJ1-2, with D tentatively TRBD1 (6 bases). Deletions cut 1 base from V and 5 bases from J, with 8 bases between. CDR3 length: 13 residues. Germline V gives CDR1 SNHLY, CDR2 FYNNEI. The CDR3 loop is CASSEERGYGYTF. As DNA, the CDR3 is TGTGCCAGCAGTGAAGAAAGGGGGTATGGCTACACCTTC.

The rearrangement links TRBV6-6 to TRBJ2-2; D not certain. Germline CDR1 MNHNY, CDR2 SVGAGI (reference sequence). The CDR3 is 12 amino acids. V lost 6 bases and J 6 bases, leaving 8 bases between the germline ends. DNA of the CDR3: TGTGCCAGCAGCCCCCCAGCCGGGGAGCTGTTTTTT. Its protein product is CASSPPAGELFF.

The V call is TRBV5-1, the J call TRBJ1-4; the D gene is possibly TRBD1 (6 bases). V was clipped by 3 bases and J by 8 bases, with 17 bases between them. The CDR3 consists of 15 residues. Germline V gives CDR1 SGHRS, CDR2 YFSETQ. The CDR3 sequence is CASSSGVQGREKLFF. Written as DNA, the CDR3 is TGCGCCAGCAGCTCTGGGGTACAGGGAAGAGAAAAACTGTTTTTT.

This chain links TRBV28 with TRBJ1-5, with D maybe TRBD1 (5 bases). The V end was cut by 2 bases, the J end by 9 bases, with 14 bases between. The CDR3 is made up of 14 amino acids. CDR1 and CDR2 (germline): MDHEN, SYDVKM. The DNA of the CDR3 is TGTGCCAGCAGTTTAGGCAGGGAAAGACGGCCCCAGCATTTT. Amino acids: CASSLGRERRPQHF.

CDR3 amino acids: CASSLRGGGPMGEQYF. CDR3 sequence (DNA): TGTGCCAGCAGCTTAAGGGGCGGGGGGCCAATGGGAGAGCAGTACTTC. The chain combines TRBV7-8 with TRBJ2-7; 8 nucleotides align to TRBD2. The V gene end was trimmed by 2 bases and the J gene end by 7 bases; junction bases not matched to a gene: 13. The CDR3 is 16 residues long. The germline gives CDR1 SGHVS, CDR2 FQNEAQ.

The CDR3 here is CASSRQPRVVNEQFF. CDR3 coding DNA: TGTGCCAGCAGCCGGCAGCCCCGGGTGGTCAATGAGCAGTTCTTC. V and J are TRBV3-1 (or the pseudogene TRBV3-2) and TRBJ2-1; D is undetermined. CDR3 length: 15 residues. Looked up from germline, CDR1 is LGHDT and CDR2 is YNNKEL (reference sequence). V was cut by 4 bases and J by 6 bases, with 16 bases left in between.

The V and J genes are TRBV3-1 (or the pseudogene TRBV3-2) and TRBJ2-3, with no clear D. The V end lost 0 bases, the J end lost 4 bases, and 14 bases lay between the germline ends. Germline values: CDR1 LGHDT, CDR2 YNNKEL (reference sequence). The CDR3 length is 16 residues. The CDR3 loop reads CASSQDRVTFSDTQYF. Here the CDR3 DNA reads TGTGCCAGCAGCCAAGATAGAGTAACTTTTTCAGATACGCAGTATTTT.

The genes are TRBV5-4 and TRBJ1-2; D is uncertain. The V and J ends lost 0 bases and 8 bases respectively, with 11 bases between them. This CDR3 spans 13 amino acids. The germline V gene has CDR1 SGHNT and CDR2 YYREEE (reference sequence). The CDR3 here is CASSLETSTGYTF. As DNA, the CDR3 is TGTGCCAGCAGCTTGGAAACGAGTACGGGCTACACCTTC.

The sample holds one count of this clone. This sequence joins TRBV7-6 and TRBJ1-1, with TRBD1 matching over 7 bases. Germline V gene lookup returns CDR1 SGHVS and CDR2 FNYEAQ. This CDR3 is 14 amino acids long. V lost 0 bases, J lost 5 bases, and 3 bases stayed unmatched. The CDR3 is CASSLAHRGTEAFF. For the CDR3, the DNA is TGTGCCAGCAGCTTAGCGCACAGGGGAACTGAAGCTTTCTTT.

The V call is TRBV19, the J call TRBJ2-2; the match to TRBD1 covers 10 bases. The germline CDR1 and CDR2 sequences are LNHDA and SQIVND (reference sequence). Trimming at V came to 4 bases and at J to 6 bases, leaving 20 bases not matched to a gene. The CDR3 is 20 amino acids. In DNA form, the CDR3 reads TGTGCCAGTAGTAAAGGGGGGGGACCCGGGACAGGGGACACATCCGGGGAGCTGTTTTTT. Translation: CASSKGGGPGTGDTSGELFF.

V and J are TRBV5-1 and TRBJ1-4; 10 positions agree with TRBD1. Germline V gene sequence: CDR1 SGHRS, CDR2 YFSETQ. After removal of 5 bases from V and 7 bases from J, the junction contained 5 bases not matched to a gene. CDR3 length equals 14 residues. CDR3 in amino acids: CASRWTGGAEKLFF. CDR3 nucleotides: TGCGCCAGCAGGTGGACAGGGGGTGCTGAAAAACTGTTTTTT.

This chain links TRBV5-1 with TRBJ2-5; 7 nucleotides match TRBD1. In germline, CDR1 is SGHRS, CDR2 YFSETQ. Trimming removed 2 bases from V and 2 bases from J; junction bases left unmatched: 9. This CDR3 is 16 amino acids long. The CDR3 protein is CASSLSGTEVQETQYF. The CDR3 DNA reads TGCGCCAGCAGCTTATCCGGGACAGAGGTACAAGAGACCCAGTACTTC.

This clone was seen only once. The CDR3 bases are TGCGCCAGCAGCCGGGCTAGCGGGGGGCAGGTAGAGACCCAGTACTTC. This sequence encodes CASSRASGGQVETQYF. The chain is built from TRBV4-1 and TRBJ2-5; 11 bases fit TRBD2. The CDR3 is 16 amino acids. Germline V gene lookup returns CDR1 MGHRA and CDR2 YSYEKL. V trimming: 4 bases; J trimming: 4 bases; junction bases outside the gene matches: 8.

This chain uses TRBV6-5 with TRBJ2-5, with a possible D match to TRBD2 (5 bases). This CDR3 contains 11 residues. Germline assignment: CDR1 MNHEY and CDR2 SVGAGI. The ends were cut back, 6 bases at V and 7 bases at J, with 9 bases in the middle. The CDR3, as DNA: TGTGCCAGCAGGGAGGAAGCGACCCAGTACTTC. Protein product: CASREEATQYF.

This chain links TRBV5-1 with TRBJ1-2; 8 nucleotides align to TRBD1. Trimming at V came to 4 bases and at J to 2 bases, leaving 7 bases not matched to a gene. Per the germline V gene, CDR1 is SGHRS and CDR2 is YFSETQ. The CDR3 spans 15 residues. This CDR3 is CASSLPGQENYGYTF. The CDR3 DNA is TGCGCCAGCAGCCTTCCGGGACAGGAGAACTATGGCTACACCTTC.

The chain is built from TRBV30 and TRBJ1-6, with D hard to call. The CDR3 has 13 amino acids. Between the trimmed V and J ends, which lost 2 bases and 7 bases, there was a span of 9 bases. CDR1 and CDR2 (germline): GTSNPN, SVGIG (reference sequence). Written as DNA, the CDR3 is TGTGCCTGGAGTCAGGTTGGGAATTCACCCCTCCACTTT. Its translation: CAWSQVGNSPLHF.